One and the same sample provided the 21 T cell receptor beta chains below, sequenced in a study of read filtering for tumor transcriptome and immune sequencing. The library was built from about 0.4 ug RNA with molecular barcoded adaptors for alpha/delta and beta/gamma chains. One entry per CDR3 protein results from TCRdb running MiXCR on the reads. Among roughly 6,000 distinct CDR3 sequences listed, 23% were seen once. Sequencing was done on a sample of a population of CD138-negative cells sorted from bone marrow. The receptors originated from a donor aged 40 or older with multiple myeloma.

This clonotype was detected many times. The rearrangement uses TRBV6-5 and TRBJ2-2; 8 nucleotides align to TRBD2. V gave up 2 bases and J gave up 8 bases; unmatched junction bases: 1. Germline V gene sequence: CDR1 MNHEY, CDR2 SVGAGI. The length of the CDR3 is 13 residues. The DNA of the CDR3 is TGTGCCAGCAGTTACGTAGCGGGGGGGGAGCTGTTTTTT. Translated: CASSYVAGGELFF.

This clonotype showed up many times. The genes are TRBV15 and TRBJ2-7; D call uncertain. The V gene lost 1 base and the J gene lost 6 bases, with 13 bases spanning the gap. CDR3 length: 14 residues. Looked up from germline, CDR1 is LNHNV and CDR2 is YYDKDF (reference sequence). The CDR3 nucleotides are TGTGCCACCAGCAGAGTCCGGTCTTGGGTCGAGCAGTACTTC. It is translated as CATSRVRSWVEQYF.

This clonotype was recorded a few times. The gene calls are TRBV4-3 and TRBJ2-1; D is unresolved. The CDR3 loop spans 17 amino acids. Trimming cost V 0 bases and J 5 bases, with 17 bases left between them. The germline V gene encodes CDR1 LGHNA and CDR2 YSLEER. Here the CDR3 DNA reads TGCGCCAGCAGCCAAGACCCTGCGGCGCCCCCTAACAATGAGCAGTTCTTC. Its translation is CASSQDPAAPPNNEQFF.

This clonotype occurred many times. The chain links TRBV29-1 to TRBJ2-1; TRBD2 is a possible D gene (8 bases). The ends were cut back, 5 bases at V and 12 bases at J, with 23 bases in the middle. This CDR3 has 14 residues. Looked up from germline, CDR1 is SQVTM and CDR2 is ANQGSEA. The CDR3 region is CSVPGGGGRLGQFF. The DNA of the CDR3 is TGCAGCGTTCCTGGAGGGGGCGGGAGGCTCGGGCAGTTCTTC.

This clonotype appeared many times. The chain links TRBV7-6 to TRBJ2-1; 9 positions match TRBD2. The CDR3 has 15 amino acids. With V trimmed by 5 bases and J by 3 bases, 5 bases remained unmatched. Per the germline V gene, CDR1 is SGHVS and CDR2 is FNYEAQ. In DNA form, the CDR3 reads TGTGCCAGCAGCAGGCGGACTAGCGACTACAATGAGCAGTTCTTC. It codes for CASSRRTSDYNEQFF. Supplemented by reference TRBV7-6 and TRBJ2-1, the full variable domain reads GAGVSQSPRYKVTKRGQDVALRCDPISGHVSLYWYRQALGQGPEFLTYFNYEAQQDKSGLPNDRFSAERPEGSISTLTIQRTEQRDSAMYRCASSRRTSDYNEQFFGPGTRLTVL.

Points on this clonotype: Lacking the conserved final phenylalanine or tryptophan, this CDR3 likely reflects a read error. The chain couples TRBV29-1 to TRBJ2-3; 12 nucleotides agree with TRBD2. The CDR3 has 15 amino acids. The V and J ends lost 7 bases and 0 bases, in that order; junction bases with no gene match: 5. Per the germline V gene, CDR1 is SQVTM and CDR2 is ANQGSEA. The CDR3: CSARTSGASTDTQYS. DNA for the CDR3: TGCAGCGCACGGACTAGCGGGGCCAGCACAGATACGCAGTATTCT.

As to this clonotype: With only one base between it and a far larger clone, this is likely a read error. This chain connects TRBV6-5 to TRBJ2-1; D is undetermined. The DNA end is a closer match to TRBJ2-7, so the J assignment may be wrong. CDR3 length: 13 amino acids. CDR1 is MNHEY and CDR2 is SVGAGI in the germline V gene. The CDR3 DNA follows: TGTGCCAGCAGTTACTCGGGTGATGACGTGCAGTACTTC. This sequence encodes CASSYSGDDVQYF.

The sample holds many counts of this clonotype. This chain's CDR3 is CASSVRGASGELFF. Written as DNA, the CDR3 is TGCGCCAGCAGCGTGAGGGGGGCGAGCGGGGAGCTGTTTTTT. The chain is built from TRBV4-1 and TRBJ2-2, with D possibly being TRBD1 or TRBD2 (6 bases each). CDR3 length: 14 residues. Germline loops: CDR1 MGHRA, CDR2 YSYEKL. V lost 5 bases to trimming and J lost 7 bases, with 14 bases between them.

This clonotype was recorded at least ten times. The CDR3 is CASSPRDSAFPGETQYF. In DNA form, the CDR3 reads TGTGCCAGCAGCCCGAGGGACAGCGCCTTTCCCGGGGAGACCCAGTACTTC. The chain links TRBV7-2 to TRBJ2-5; 7 bases are shared with TRBD1. CDR1 and CDR2 (germline): SGHTA, FQGNSA. The CDR3 runs 17 residues. J gave up 5 bases and V 5 bases, and 17 bases lay outside the gene matches.

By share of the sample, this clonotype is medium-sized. In nucleotides, the CDR3 is TGTGCCAGCAGCTTAGATCCCGCAGGGGGAGCGCAAGAGACCCAGTACTTC. Translated, it gives CASSLDPAGGAQETQYF. This rearrangement joins TRBV11-2 to TRBJ2-5, with 7 bases fitting TRBD1. CDR1 is SGHAT and CDR2 is FQNNGV in the germline V gene. This CDR3 is built from 17 residues. Losses at the gene ends were 0 bases for V and 2 bases for J; bases not matched to a gene: 9.

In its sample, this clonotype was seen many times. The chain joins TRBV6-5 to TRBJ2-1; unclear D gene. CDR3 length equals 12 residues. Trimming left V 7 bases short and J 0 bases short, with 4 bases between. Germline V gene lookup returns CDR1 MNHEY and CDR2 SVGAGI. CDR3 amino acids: CASTDSYNEQFF. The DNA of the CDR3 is TGTGCCAGCACGGACTCCTACAATGAGCAGTTCTTC.

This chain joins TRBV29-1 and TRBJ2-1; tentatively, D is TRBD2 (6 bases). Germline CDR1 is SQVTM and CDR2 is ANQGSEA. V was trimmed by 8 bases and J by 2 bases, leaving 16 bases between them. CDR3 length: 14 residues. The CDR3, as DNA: TGCAGCACCGCGGGAAGAGGAACCTACAATGAGCAGTTCTTC. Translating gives CSTAGRGTYNEQFF.

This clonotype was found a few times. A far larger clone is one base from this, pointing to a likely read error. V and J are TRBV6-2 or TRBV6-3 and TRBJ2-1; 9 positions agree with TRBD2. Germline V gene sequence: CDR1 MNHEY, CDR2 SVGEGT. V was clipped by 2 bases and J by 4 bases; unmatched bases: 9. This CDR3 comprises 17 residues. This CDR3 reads CASSYPIAGAFYNEQFF. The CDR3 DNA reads TGTGCCAGCAGTTACCCCATAGCGGGGGCCTTTTACAATGAGCAGTTCTTC.

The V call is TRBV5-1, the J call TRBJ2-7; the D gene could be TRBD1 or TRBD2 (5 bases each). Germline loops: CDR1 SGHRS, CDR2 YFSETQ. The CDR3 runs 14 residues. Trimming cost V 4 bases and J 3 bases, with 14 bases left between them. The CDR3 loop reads CASSTTGPNYEQYF. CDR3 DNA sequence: TGCGCCAGCAGCACAACGGGACCCAACTACGAGCAGTACTTC.

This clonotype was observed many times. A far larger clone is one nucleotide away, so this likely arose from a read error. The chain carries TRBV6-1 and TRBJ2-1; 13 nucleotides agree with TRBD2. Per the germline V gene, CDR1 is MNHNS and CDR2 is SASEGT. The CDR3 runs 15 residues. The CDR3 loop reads CANSVPGLAGMEQFF. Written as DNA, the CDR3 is TGTGCCAACAGTGTACCGGGACTAGCGGGAATGGAGCAGTTCTTC.

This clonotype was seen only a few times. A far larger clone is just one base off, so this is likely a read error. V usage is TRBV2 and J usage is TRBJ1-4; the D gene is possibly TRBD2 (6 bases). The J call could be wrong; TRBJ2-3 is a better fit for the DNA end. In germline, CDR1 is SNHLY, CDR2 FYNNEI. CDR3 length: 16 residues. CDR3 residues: CASSEVTGVGTDMQYF. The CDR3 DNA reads TGTGCCAGCAGTGAAGTTACGGGAGTGGGCACAGATATGCAGTATTTT.

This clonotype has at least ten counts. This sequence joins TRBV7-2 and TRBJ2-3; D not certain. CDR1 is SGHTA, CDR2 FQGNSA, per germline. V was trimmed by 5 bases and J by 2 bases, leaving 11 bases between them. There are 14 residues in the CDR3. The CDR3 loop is CASSLGQVTDTQYF. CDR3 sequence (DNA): TGTGCCAGCAGCCTAGGGCAGGTCACAGATACGCAGTATTTT. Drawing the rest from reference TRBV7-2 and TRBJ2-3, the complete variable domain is GAGVSQSPSNKVTEKGKDVELRCDPISGHTALYWYRQSLGQGLEFLIYFQGNSAPDKSGLPSDRFSAERTGGSVSTLTIQRTQQEDSAVYLCASSLGQVTDTQYFGPGTRLTVL.

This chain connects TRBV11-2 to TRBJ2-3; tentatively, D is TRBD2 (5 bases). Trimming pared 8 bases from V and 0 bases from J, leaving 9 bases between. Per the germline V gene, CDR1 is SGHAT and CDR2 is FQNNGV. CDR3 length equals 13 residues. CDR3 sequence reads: CASQGGSTDTQYF. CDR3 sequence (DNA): TGTGCCAGCCAAGGAGGAAGCACAGATACGCAGTATTTT.

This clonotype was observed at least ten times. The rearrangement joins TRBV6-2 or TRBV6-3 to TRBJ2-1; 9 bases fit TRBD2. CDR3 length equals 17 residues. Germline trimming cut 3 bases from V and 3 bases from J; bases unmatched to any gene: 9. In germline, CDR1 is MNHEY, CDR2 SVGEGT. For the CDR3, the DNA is TGTGCCAGCAGTTATAGTCCTCCTAGCGGGATCTACAATGAGCAGTTCTTC. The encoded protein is CASSYSPPSGIYNEQFF.

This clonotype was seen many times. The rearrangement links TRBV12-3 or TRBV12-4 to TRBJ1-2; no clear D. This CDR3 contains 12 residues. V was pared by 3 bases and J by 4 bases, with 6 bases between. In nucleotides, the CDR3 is TGTGCCAGCAGTTTCACGCTCTATGGCTACACCTTC. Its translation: CASSFTLYGYTF.

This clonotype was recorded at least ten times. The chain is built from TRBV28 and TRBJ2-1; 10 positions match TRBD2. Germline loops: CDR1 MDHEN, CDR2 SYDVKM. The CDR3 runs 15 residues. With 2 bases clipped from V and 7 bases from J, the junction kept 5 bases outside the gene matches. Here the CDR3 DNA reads TGTGCCAGCAGTTTAGGACTAGCGGCTACGAATGAGCAGTTCTTC. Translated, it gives CASSLGLAATNEQFF. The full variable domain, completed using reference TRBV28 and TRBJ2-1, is DVKVTQSSRYLVKRTGEKVFLECVQDMDHENMFWYRQDPGLGLRLIYFSYDVKMKEKGDIPEGYSVSREKKERFSLILESASTNQTSMYLCASSLGLAATNEQFFGPGTRLTVL.